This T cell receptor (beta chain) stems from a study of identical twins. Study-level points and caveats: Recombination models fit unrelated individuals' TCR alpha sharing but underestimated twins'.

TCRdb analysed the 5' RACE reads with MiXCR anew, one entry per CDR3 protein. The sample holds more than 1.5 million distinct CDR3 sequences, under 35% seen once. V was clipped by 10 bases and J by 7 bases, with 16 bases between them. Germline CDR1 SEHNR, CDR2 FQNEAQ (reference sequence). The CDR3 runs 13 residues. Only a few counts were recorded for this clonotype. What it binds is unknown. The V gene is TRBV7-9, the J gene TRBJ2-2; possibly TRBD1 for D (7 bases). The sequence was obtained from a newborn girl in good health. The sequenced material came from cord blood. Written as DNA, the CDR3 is TGTGCCACTACAGGGGAGGTCGACGGGGAGCTGTTTTTT. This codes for CATTGEVDGELFF.